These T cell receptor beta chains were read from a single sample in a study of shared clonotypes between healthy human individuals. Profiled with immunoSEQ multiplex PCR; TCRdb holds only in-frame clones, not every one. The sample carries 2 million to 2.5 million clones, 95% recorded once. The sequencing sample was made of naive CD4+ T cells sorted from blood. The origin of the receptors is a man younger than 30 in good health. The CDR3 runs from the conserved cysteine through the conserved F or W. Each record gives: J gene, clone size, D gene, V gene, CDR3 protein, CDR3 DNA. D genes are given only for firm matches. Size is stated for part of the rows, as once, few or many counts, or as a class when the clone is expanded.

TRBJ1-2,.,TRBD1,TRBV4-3,CASSQEGGPPGYGYTF,TGCGCCAGCAGCCAAGAAGGGGGCCCGCCGGGTTATGGCTACACCTTC
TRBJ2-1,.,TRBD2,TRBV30,CAWSVMTSGSGEQFF,TGTGCCTGGAGTGTTATGACTAGCGGGAGCGGTGAGCAGTTCTTC
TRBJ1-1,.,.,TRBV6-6,CASSYSARNTEAFF,TGTGCCAGCAGTTACTCCGCGCGGAACACTGAAGCTTTCTTT
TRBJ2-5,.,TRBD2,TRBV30,CAWVGGKTQYF,TGTGCCTGGGTGGGGGGGAAGACCCAGTACTTC
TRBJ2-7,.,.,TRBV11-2,CASSSRSVVVSEQYF,TGTGCCAGCAGCTCGCGGTCTGTCGTGGTTTCCGAGCAGTACTTC
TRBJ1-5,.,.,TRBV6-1,CASQRGQPQHF,TGTGCCAGTCAACGGGGTCAGCCCCAGCATTTT
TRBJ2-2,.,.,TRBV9,CASSSRASQGRTGELFF,TGTGCCAGCAGCTCCCGAGCGAGTCAGGGGAGGACCGGGGAGCTGTTTTTT
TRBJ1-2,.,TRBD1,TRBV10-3,CAIRVTGDRGYTF,TGTGCCATCAGGGTGACAGGGGATCGCGGCTACACCTTC
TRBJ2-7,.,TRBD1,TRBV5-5,CASSPDRVHEQYF,TGTGCCAGCAGCCCAGACAGGGTACACGAGCAGTACTTC
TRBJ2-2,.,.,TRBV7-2,CASRAAGELFF,TGTGCCAGCAGAGCCGCCGGGGAGCTGTTTTTT
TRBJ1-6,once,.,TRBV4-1,CASSPPGEYSPLHF,TGCGCCAGCAGCCCCCCGGGGGAGTATTCACCCCTCCACTTT
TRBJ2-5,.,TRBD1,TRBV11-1,CASRGQGAGQETQYF,TGTGCCAGCAGAGGACAGGGGGCTGGCCAAGAGACCCAGTACTTC
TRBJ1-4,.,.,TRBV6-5,CASRKEGLGEKLFF,TGTGCCAGCAGAAAAGAGGGTCTAGGCGAAAAACTGTTTTTT
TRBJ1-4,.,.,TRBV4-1,CATSQVGATNEKLFF,TGCGCCACATCCCAGGTGGGGGCAACTAATGAAAAACTGTTTTTT
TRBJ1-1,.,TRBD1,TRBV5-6,CASSSGTGRNTEAFF,TGTGCCAGCAGCTCAGGGACAGGGAGGAACACTGAAGCTTTCTTT
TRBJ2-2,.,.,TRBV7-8,CASRGPGYAAGELFF,TGTGCGTCCCGGGGGCCAGGCTACGCCGCCGGGGAGCTGTTTTTT
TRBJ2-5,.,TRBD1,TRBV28,CASSPRGMGTQYF,TGTGCCAGCAGTCCCAGGGGGATGGGGACCCAGTACTTC
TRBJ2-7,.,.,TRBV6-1,CASSEGGTSSYEQYF,TGTGCCAGCAGTGAAGGTGGGACTTCCTCCTACGAGCAGTACTTC
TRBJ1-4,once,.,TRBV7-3,CASSLYRREGRGTSTNEKLFF,TGTGCCAGCAGCTTATATCGGAGAGAGGGACGGGGAACCTCAACTAATGAAAAACTGTTTTTT
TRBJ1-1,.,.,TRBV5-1,CASSWTWLGNKEAFF,TGCGCCAGCAGTTGGACCTGGTTGGGGAATAAGGAAGCTTTCTTT
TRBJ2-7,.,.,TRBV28,CASRPSGGQSYF,TGTGCCAGCAGACCTTCCGGGGGACAGTCCTACTTC
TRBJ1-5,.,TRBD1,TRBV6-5,CASSPDRDQPQHF,TGTGCCAGCAGTCCCGACAGGGACCAGCCCCAGCATTTT
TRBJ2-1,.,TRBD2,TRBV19,CASRLGTSGRHEQFF,TGTGCCAGTAGACTAGGGACTAGCGGGAGGCATGAGCAGTTCTTC
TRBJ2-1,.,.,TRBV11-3,CASSLSATREDNEQFF,TGTGCCAGCAGCTTATCGGCAACCAGGGAGGACAATGAGCAGTTCTTC
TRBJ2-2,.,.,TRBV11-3,CASSPGPAGELFF,TGTGCCAGCAGCCCTGGGCCGGCGGGGGAGCTGTTTTTT
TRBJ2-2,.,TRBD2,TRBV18,CASSPLVTSYTGELFF,TGTGCCAGCTCACCACTGGTGACTAGCTACACCGGGGAGCTGTTTTTT
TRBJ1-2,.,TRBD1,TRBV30,CAWWTGANYGYTF,TGTGCCTGGTGGACAGGGGCTAACTATGGCTACACCTTC
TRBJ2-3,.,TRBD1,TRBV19,CASSIYGTGSTDTQYF,TGTGCCAGTAGTATATACGGGACAGGGAGCACAGATACGCAGTATTTT
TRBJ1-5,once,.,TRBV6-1,CASSGDRGPQHF,TGTGCCAGCAGTGGCGACAGAGGGCCCCAGCATTTT
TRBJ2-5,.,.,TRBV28,CASSLPLTPGEETQYF,TGTGCCAGCAGTTTACCCCTTACACCAGGGGAAGAGACCCAGTACTTC
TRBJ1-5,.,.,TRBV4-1,CASSQEGRWTSNQPQHF,TGCGCCAGCAGCCAAGAAGGTCGTTGGACAAGCAATCAGCCCCAGCATTTT
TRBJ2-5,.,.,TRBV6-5,CASSYSASQTQYF,TGTGCCAGCAGTTATTCGGCTAGCCAGACCCAGTACTTC
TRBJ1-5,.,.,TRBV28,CASSLRRASNQPQHF,TGTGCCAGCAGTTTACGGCGAGCTAGCAATCAGCCCCAGCATTTT
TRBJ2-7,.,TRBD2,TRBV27,CASSLVSGSIKYF,TGTGCCAGCAGTTTAGTTAGCGGGAGTATCAAGTACTTC
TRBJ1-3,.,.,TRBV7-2,CASSSQGFSGNTIYF,TGTGCCAGCAGCTCCCAAGGGTTTTCTGGAAACACCATATATTTT
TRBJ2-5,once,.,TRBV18,CASSPAGRQETQYF,TGTGCCAGCTCACCAGCCGGCAGGCAAGAGACCCAGTACTTC
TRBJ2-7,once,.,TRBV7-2,CASSFRRSYEQYF,TGTGCCAGCAGCTTCAGACGCTCCTACGAGCAGTACTTC
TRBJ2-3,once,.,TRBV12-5,CASGVPGGNPDTQYF,TGTGCTAGTGGTGTCCCGGGCGGGAATCCAGATACGCAGTATTTT
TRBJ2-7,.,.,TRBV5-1,CASSLLDGRSSYEQYF,TGCGCCAGCAGCTTGTTAGACGGCCGGAGCTCCTACGAGCAGTACTTC
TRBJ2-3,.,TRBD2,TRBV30,CAWRKPTSGKADTQYF,TGTGCCTGGAGGAAACCGACTAGCGGGAAAGCAGATACGCAGTATTTT
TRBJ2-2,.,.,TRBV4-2,CASSQLESGELFF,TGTGCCAGCAGCCAACTGGAGTCGGGGGAGCTGTTTTTT
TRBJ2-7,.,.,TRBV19,CASRGSGTYEQYF,TGTGCCAGTAGGGGGAGCGGAACCTACGAGCAGTACTTC
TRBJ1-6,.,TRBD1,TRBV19,CASSIGTGGNSPLHF,TGTGCCAGTAGTATTGGGACAGGGGGCAATTCACCCCTCCACTTT
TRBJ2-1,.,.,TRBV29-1,CSVNRVDEQFF,TGCAGCGTTAACAGGGTCGATGAGCAGTTCTTC
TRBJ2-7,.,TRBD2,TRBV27,CASRVETSASYEQYF,TGTGCCAGCAGGGTGGAGACTAGCGCTTCCTACGAGCAGTACTTC
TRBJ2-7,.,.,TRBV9,CASSVALTGEQYF,TGTGCCAGCAGCGTAGCTCTAACGGGTGAGCAGTACTTC
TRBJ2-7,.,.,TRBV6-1,CASTTEADLSYEQYF,TGTGCCAGTACTACCGAGGCAGACCTCTCCTACGAGCAGTACTTC
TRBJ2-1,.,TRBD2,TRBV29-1,CSALAGGYNEQFF,TGCAGCGCCCTAGCGGGGGGCTACAATGAGCAGTTCTTC
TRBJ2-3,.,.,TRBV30,CAWRGHPTDTQYF,TGTGCCTGGAGAGGGCACCCAACAGATACGCAGTATTTT
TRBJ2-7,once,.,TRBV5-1,CASSSAPSAGKAYEQYF,TGCGCCAGCAGCTCCGCCCCGAGCGCAGGGAAGGCCTACGAGCAGTACTTC
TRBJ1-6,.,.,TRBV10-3,CAISDRRGAENSPLHF,TGTGCCATCAGTGATCGACGGGGGGCGGAAAATTCACCCCTCCACTTT
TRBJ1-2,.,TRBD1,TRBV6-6,CASRLGTGDGYTF,TGTGCCAGCAGACTCGGGACAGGGGATGGCTACACCTTC
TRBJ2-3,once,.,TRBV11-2,CASSLVTPILAIPTDTQYF,TGTGCCAGCAGCTTAGTTACCCCAATTCTAGCAATCCCCACAGATACGCAGTATTTT
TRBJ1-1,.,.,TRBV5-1,CASSLDGLNTEAFF,TGCGCCAGCAGCCTAGACGGTCTGAACACTGAAGCTTTCTTT
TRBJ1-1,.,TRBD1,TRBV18,CASSPGGQKNTEAFF,TGTGCCAGCTCACCAGGGGGACAGAAGAACACTGAAGCTTTCTTT
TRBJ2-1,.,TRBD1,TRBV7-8,CASSFSDRELNNEQFF,TGTGCCAGCAGCTTCTCAGACAGGGAACTGAACAATGAGCAGTTCTTC
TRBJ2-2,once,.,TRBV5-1,CASSLVVNTGELFF,TGCGCCAGCAGCTTGGTAGTGAACACCGGGGAGCTGTTTTTT
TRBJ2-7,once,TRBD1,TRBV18,CASSPDRDRGSLRVYEQYF,TGTGCCAGCTCACCTGACCGGGACAGGGGCTCCTTAAGGGTTTACGAGCAGTACTTC
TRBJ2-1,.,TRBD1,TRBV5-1,CASSLAQGAYNEQFF,TGCGCCAGCAGCTTGGCCCAGGGGGCCTACAATGAGCAGTTCTTC
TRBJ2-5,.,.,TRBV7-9,CASSLDLAFQETQYF,TGTGCCAGCAGCTTAGACTTGGCATTCCAAGAGACCCAGTACTTC